A selection of T cell receptor beta chains follows, all from one sample in a study of beta chain features in type 1 diabetes. Here immunoSEQ multiplex PCR was the method, and the copy in TCRdb shows in-frame clones only, minus some. The sample includes some 660,000 clones, 11% to 15% seen only once; the top ten take 0.04%. The sample was naive CD4+ T cells from blood. Receptors were obtained from a man between 18 and 35 years old with type 1 diabetes. Each CDR3 is given with its conserved first and last residue. A D gene is named only where the DNA matches it firmly. The size entry is marked missing in some rows and otherwise reads once, few, many or a size class.

j_call: TRBJ2-1
v_call: TRBV20-1
clone_size: .
d_call: .
cdr3_aa: CRARLGYEQFF
cdr3_nt: TGCAGAGCCCGGTTAGGGTATGAGCAGTTCTTC

j_call: TRBJ2-7
v_call: TRBV6-5
clone_size: few
d_call: .
cdr3_aa: CASSYSKVRSYEQYF
cdr3_nt: TGTGCCAGCAGTTACAGCAAGGTCCGGTCCTACGAGCAGTACTTC

j_call: TRBJ2-5
v_call: TRBV30
clone_size: few
d_call: .
cdr3_aa: CAFSQPKDQYF
cdr3_nt: TGTGCCTTCTCCCAGCCAAAGGACCAGTACTTC

j_call: TRBJ2-3
v_call: TRBV7-7
clone_size: few
d_call: TRBD2
cdr3_aa: CASSASGGLTDTQYF
cdr3_nt: TGTGCTAGCAGCGCGAGCGGGGGACTCACAGATACGCAGTATTTT

j_call: TRBJ1-5
v_call: TRBV6-1
clone_size: .
d_call: .
cdr3_aa: CASKRTDNQPQHF
cdr3_nt: TGTGCCAGCAAGAGAACAGACAATCAGCCCCAGCATTTT

j_call: TRBJ2-1
v_call: TRBV11-1
clone_size: few
d_call: .
cdr3_aa: CASSYRYRQRYNEQFF
cdr3_nt: TGTGCCAGCAGCTACCGATACCGTCAACGTTACAATGAGCAGTTCTTC

j_call: TRBJ1-4
v_call: TRBV19
clone_size: few
d_call: .
cdr3_aa: CASSGRTVTNEKLFF
cdr3_nt: TGTGCCAGTAGTGGACGGACGGTGACTAATGAAAAACTGTTTTTT

j_call: TRBJ1-2
v_call: TRBV4-3
clone_size: few
d_call: .
cdr3_aa: CASSQDHGTNYGYTF
cdr3_nt: TGCGCCAGCAGCCAAGATCACGGGACCAACTATGGCTACACCTTC

j_call: TRBJ2-7
v_call: TRBV7-9
clone_size: .
d_call: .
cdr3_aa: CASSLTRGDYEQYF
cdr3_nt: TGTGCCAGCAGCTTAACTCGTGGGGATTACGAGCAGTACTTC

j_call: TRBJ2-3
v_call: TRBV29-1
clone_size: .
d_call: TRBD1
cdr3_aa: CSSSTGGVGDTQYF
cdr3_nt: TGCAGCTCCTCGACAGGGGGCGTTGGAGATACGCAGTATTTT

j_call: TRBJ1-1
v_call: TRBV28
clone_size: few
d_call: TRBD1
cdr3_aa: CASGWTGGRDTEAFF
cdr3_nt: TGTGCCAGCGGATGGACAGGGGGCCGGGACACTGAAGCTTTCTTT

j_call: TRBJ2-1
v_call: TRBV27
clone_size: .
d_call: .
cdr3_aa: CASSWGRMDNEQFF
cdr3_nt: TGTGCCAGCAGTTGGGGAAGAATGGACAATGAGCAGTTCTTC

j_call: TRBJ1-1
v_call: TRBV6-5
clone_size: .
d_call: TRBD1
cdr3_aa: CASTYSGGQGSTEAFF
cdr3_nt: TGTGCCAGCACCTACTCAGGGGGACAGGGGTCGACTGAAGCTTTCTTT

j_call: TRBJ2-5
v_call: TRBV2
clone_size: few
d_call: TRBD1
cdr3_aa: CASSEGTGGETQYF
cdr3_nt: TGTGCCAGCAGTGAAGGGACAGGCGGAGAGACCCAGTACTTC

j_call: TRBJ1-3
v_call: TRBV6-5
clone_size: .
d_call: .
cdr3_aa: CASRPGSYSGNTIYF
cdr3_nt: TGTGCCAGCAGACCGGGTTCCTACTCTGGAAACACCATATATTTT

j_call: TRBJ1-5
v_call: TRBV30
clone_size: .
d_call: TRBD1
cdr3_aa: CALAPGTGGNQPQHF
cdr3_nt: TGTGCCTTAGCTCCCGGGACAGGGGGCAATCAGCCCCAGCATTTT

j_call: TRBJ2-3
v_call: TRBV10-3
clone_size: few
d_call: TRBD1
cdr3_aa: CAITQTGRSTDTQYF
cdr3_nt: TGTGCCATCACCCAGACAGGGCGTTCGACAGATACGCAGTATTTT

j_call: TRBJ2-5
v_call: TRBV5-1
clone_size: .
d_call: .
cdr3_aa: CASSLTPIQETQYF
cdr3_nt: TGCGCCAGCAGCTTGACACCGATCCAAGAGACCCAGTACTTC

j_call: TRBJ1-1
v_call: TRBV28
clone_size: .
d_call: .
cdr3_aa: CASSLGGATEAFF
cdr3_nt: TGTGCCAGCAGTTTAGGGGGGGCTACTGAAGCTTTCTTT

j_call: TRBJ1-5
v_call: TRBV10-3
clone_size: .
d_call: .
cdr3_aa: CAISERRGGGNSNQPQHF
cdr3_nt: TGTGCCATCAGTGAAAGGAGGGGAGGGGGAAATAGCAATCAGCCCCAGCATTTT

j_call: TRBJ1-5
v_call: TRBV6-6
clone_size: .
d_call: TRBD1
cdr3_aa: CASSYLGTGAGQPQHF
cdr3_nt: TGTGCCAGCAGTTACCTGGGGACAGGGGCTGGGCAGCCCCAGCATTTT

j_call: TRBJ2-6
v_call: TRBV4-1
clone_size: .
d_call: .
cdr3_aa: CASSLEMTATGANVLTF
cdr3_nt: TGCGCCAGCAGCCTCGAAATGACGGCCACTGGGGCCAACGTCCTGACTTTC

j_call: TRBJ2-1
v_call: TRBV29-1
clone_size: .
d_call: .
cdr3_aa: CSAGGYQRVELYNEQFF
cdr3_nt: TGCAGCGCCGGCGGGTACCAGCGGGTTGAGTTGTACAATGAGCAGTTCTTC

j_call: TRBJ2-1
v_call: TRBV5-1
clone_size: few
d_call: .
cdr3_aa: CASSLGVDEQFF
cdr3_nt: TGCGCCAGCAGCTTGGGGGTAGATGAGCAGTTCTTC

j_call: TRBJ1-5
v_call: TRBV19
clone_size: .
d_call: .
cdr3_aa: CASNGIGNQPQHF
cdr3_nt: TGTGCCAGTAATGGCATAGGCAATCAGCCCCAGCATTTT

j_call: TRBJ1-5
v_call: TRBV29-1
clone_size: .
d_call: .
cdr3_aa: CSVQGGNQPQHF
cdr3_nt: TGCAGCGTTCAGGGTGGCAATCAGCCCCAGCATTTT

j_call: TRBJ2-1
v_call: TRBV14
clone_size: .
d_call: .
cdr3_aa: CASSQGPNSYNEQFF
cdr3_nt: TGTGCCAGCAGCCAGGGACCGAACTCCTACAATGAGCAGTTCTTC

j_call: TRBJ2-5
v_call: TRBV29-1
clone_size: .
d_call: TRBD1
cdr3_aa: CSALDRGETQYF
cdr3_nt: TGCAGCGCCCTGGACAGGGGGGAGACCCAGTACTTC